This T cell receptor beta chain came from a study of blood T cell repertoires in COVID-19. Study-level information: Whether acute or convalescent, the COVID-19 samples came from the United States, Italy and Spain. T cells, B-cell-depleted T cells, or PBMCs supplied cDNA or gDNA.

Authors' analysis steps: For nucleated cells, counts were estimated from reference gene primer amplification. Libraries were prepared by immunoSEQ multiplex PCR; TCRdb keeps only in-frame clonotypes and omits some of them. The V and J calls and clone size come from that table; D and trimming were worked out from the DNA. This repertoire shows roughly 70,000 clones, approximately 90% found once; its top ten account for just over 2.5%. The Seattle site enrolled patients during active infection and followed them longitudinally. With 6 bases clipped from V and 7 bases from J, the junction kept 6 bases outside the gene matches. The CDR3 extends over 13 amino acids. CDR1 and CDR2 (germline): SGHRS, YFSETQ.

The receptor was derived from a man aged 45-65 years with COVID-19, enrolled during active disease. The rearrangement links TRBV5-1 to TRBJ2-1; TRBD1 matches 8 bases. Specimen: peripheral blood. The CDR3 sequence: CASKGQALNEQFF. The CDR3 coding sequence is TGCGCCAGCAAGGGACAGGCGCTTAATGAGCAGTTCTTC.